This T cell receptor beta chain is drawn from a study of cytomegalovirus exposure and HLA in healthy donors. Study findings and constraints: In a later analysis, V- and J-gene trimming of beta chains associated with a DCLRE1C missense variant, replicated independently. An analysis done earlier found most TCR beta V segments productive about 87% or about 30% of the time. A later analysis revealed that TCR association rates differed between HLA loci, peaking at DRB1 and bottoming out at HLA-C.

Donors counted as nominally healthy when sampled, yet unrecorded immune exposures were likely. Germline V lookup: CDR1 MGHRA, CDR2 YSYEKL. CDR3 length: 20 residues. With 0 bases removed from V and 0 bases from J, the gap between germline ends came to 21 bases. As for this clone: What it binds is not known.

The PCR contained 60 Vbeta and 13 Jbeta primers. Assay: immunoSEQ multiplex PCR; the TCRdb copy retains only in-frame clones and omits some. The specimen's table records under 200,000 clones. The sequenced sample was PBMCs. J is TRBJ2-4 and V is TRBV4-1; D unresolved. This TCR was sampled from a woman between 18 and 29 years old in good health and CMV-seropositive. The CDR3 loop is CASSQDPQRQRIVAKNIQYF. The CDR3 region has the DNA TGCGCCAGCAGCCAAGATCCCCAGCGCCAACGGATCGTAGCCAAAAACATTCAGTACTTC.